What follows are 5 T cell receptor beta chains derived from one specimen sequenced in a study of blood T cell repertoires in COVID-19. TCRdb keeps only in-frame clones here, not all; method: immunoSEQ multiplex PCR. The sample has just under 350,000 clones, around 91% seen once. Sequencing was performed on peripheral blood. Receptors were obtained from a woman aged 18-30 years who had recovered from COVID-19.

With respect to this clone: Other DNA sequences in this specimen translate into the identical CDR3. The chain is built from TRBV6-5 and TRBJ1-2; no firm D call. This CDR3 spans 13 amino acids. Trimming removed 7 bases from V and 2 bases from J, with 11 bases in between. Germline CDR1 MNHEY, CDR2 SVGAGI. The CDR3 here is CASTRTANYGYTF. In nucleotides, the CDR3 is TGTGCCAGCACCCGCACAGCCAACTATGGCTACACCTTC.

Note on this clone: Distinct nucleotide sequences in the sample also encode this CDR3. The CDR3 reads CASSIGGTANTGELFF. The CDR3 nucleotides are TGTGCCAGTAGTATTGGGGGGACCGCGAACACCGGGGAGCTGTTTTTT. The J gene is TRBJ2-2, the V gene TRBV19; perhaps TRBD2 as D (6 bases). The V gene lost 3 bases and the J gene lost 0 bases, with 11 bases spanning the gap. The CDR3 consists of 16 residues. Germline lookup yields CDR1 LNHDA and CDR2 SQIVND (reference sequence).

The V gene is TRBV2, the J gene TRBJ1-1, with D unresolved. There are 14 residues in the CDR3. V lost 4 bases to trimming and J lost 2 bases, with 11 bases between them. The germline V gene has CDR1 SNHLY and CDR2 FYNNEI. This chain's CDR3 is CASSGLEDNTEAFF. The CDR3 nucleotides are TGTGCCAGCAGTGGATTAGAAGATAACACTGAAGCTTTCTTT.

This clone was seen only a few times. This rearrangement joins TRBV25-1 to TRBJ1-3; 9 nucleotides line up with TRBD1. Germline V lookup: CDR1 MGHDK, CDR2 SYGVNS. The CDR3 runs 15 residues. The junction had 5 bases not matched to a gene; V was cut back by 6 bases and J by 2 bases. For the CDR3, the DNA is TGTGCCAGCAGCCGACAGGGGGGAGCTGGAAACACCATATATTTT. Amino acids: CASSRQGGAGNTIYF.

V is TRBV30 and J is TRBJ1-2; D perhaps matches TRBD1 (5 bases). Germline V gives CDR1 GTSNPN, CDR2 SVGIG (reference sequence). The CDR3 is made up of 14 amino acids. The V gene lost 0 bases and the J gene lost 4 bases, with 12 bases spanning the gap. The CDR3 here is CAWSVGQRSYGYTF. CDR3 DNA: TGTGCCTGGAGTGTGGGGCAAAGATCCTATGGCTACACCTTC.